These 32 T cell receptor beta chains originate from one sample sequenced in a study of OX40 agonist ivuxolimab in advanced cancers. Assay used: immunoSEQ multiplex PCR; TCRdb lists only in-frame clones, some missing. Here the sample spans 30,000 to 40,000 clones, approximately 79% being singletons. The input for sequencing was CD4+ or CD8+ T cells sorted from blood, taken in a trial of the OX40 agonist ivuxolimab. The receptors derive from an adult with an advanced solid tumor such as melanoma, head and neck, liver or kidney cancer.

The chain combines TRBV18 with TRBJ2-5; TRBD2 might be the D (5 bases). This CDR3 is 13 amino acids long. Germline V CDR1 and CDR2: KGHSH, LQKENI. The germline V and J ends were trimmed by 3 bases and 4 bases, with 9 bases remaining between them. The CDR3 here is CASSPVSGETQYF. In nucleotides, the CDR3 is TGTGCCAGCTCACCGGTCAGCGGAGAGACCCAGTACTTC.

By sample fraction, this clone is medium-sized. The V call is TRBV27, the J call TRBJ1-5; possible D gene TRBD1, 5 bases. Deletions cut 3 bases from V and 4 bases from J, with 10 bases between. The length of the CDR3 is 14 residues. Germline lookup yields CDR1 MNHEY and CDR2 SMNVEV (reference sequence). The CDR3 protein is CASSFQGGNQPQHF. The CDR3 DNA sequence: TGTGCCAGCAGTTTCCAGGGAGGGAATCAGCCCCAGCATTTT.

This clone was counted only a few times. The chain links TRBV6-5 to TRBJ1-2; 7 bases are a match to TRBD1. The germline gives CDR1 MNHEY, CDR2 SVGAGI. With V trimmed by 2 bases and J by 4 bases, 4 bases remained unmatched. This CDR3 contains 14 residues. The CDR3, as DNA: TGTGCCAGCAGTTACAGGGGGCTGGGCTATGGCTACACCTTC. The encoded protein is CASSYRGLGYGYTF.

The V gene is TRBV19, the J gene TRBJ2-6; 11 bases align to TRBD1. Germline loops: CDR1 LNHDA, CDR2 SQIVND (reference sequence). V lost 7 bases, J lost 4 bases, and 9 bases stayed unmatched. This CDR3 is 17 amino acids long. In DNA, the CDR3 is TGTGCCAGTACCATGGACAGGGGGCTTGGAGGGGCCAACGTCCTGACTTTC. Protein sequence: CASTMDRGLGGANVLTF.

Written as DNA, the CDR3 is TGCGCCAGCAGTGATACAACGGGACGGAGCTACGAGCAGTACTTC. As protein: CASSDTTGRSYEQYF. This rearrangement joins TRBV4-1 to TRBJ2-7; perhaps D is TRBD1 or TRBD2 (5 bases each). This CDR3 has 15 residues. From germline, CDR1 is MGHRA and CDR2 YSYEKL. With 6 bases removed from V and 3 bases from J, the gap between germline ends came to 18 bases.

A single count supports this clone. The CDR3 coding sequence is TGTGCCAGCCTACGTACAGGGGGATCCTCCTACGAGCAGTACTTC. It yields the protein CASLRTGGSSYEQYF. V is TRBV28 and J is TRBJ2-5; 8 positions match TRBD1. With the DNA end fitting TRBJ2-7 better, the J assignment may be wrong. Per the germline V gene, CDR1 is MDHEN and CDR2 is SYDVKM. The CDR3 runs to 15 residues.

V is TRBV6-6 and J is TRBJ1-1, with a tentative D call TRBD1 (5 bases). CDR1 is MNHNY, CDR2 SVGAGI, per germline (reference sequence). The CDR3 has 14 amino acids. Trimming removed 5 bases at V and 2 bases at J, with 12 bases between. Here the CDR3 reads CASSIIGGNTEAFF. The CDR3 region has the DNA TGTGCCAGCAGTATTATTGGGGGAAACACTGAAGCTTTCTTT.

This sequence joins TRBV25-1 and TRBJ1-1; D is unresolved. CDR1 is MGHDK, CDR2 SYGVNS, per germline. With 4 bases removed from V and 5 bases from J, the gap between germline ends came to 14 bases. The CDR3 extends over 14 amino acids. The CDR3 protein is CASSAGGGWTEAFF. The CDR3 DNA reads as TGTGCCAGCAGTGCCGGAGGCGGTTGGACTGAAGCTTTCTTT.

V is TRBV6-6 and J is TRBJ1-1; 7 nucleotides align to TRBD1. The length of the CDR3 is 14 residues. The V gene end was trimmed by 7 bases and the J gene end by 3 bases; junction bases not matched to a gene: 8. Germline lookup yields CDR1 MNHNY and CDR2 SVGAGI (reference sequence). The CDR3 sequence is CASTDWTGYTEAFF. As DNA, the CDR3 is TGTGCCAGCACCGACTGGACAGGTTACACTGAAGCTTTCTTT.

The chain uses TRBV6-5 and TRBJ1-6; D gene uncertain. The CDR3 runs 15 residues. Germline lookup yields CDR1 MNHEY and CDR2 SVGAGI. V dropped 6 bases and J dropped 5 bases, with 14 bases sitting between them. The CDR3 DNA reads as TGTGCCAGCAGGTCGGGATCTGGAAATAATTCACCCCTCCACTTT. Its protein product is CASRSGSGNNSPLHF.

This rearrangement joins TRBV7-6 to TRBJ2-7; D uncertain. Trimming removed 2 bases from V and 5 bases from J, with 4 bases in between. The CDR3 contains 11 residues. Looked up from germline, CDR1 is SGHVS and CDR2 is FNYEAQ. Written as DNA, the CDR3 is TGTGCCAGCAGCTTACACGACGAGCAGTACTTC. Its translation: CASSLHDEQYF. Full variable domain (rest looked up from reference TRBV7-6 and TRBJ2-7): GAGVSQSPRYKVTKRGQDVALRCDPISGHVSLYWYRQALGQGPEFLTYFNYEAQQDKSGLPNDRFSAERPEGSISTLTIQRTEQRDSAMYRCASSLHDEQYFGPGTRLTVT.

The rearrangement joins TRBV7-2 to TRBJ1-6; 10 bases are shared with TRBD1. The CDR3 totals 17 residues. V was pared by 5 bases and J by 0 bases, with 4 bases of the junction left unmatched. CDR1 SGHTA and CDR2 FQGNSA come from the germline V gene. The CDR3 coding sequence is TGTGCCAGCAGCACGGGACAGGGGCTCTCCTATAATTCACCCCTCCACTTT. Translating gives CASSTGQGLSYNSPLHF. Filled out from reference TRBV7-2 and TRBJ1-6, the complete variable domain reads GAGVSQSPSNKVTEKGKDVELRCDPISGHTALYWYRQSLGQGLEFLIYFQGNSAPDKSGLPSDRFSAERTGGSVSTLTIQRTQQEDSAVYLCASSTGQGLSYNSPLHFGNGTRLTVT.

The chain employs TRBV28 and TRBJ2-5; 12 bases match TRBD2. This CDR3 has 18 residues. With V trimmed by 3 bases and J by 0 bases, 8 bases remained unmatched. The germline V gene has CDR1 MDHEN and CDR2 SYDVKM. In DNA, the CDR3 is TGTGCCAGCAGTTTCCCGGCTAGCGGGGGGGCGGACCAAGAGACCCAGTACTTC. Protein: CASSFPASGGADQETQYF.

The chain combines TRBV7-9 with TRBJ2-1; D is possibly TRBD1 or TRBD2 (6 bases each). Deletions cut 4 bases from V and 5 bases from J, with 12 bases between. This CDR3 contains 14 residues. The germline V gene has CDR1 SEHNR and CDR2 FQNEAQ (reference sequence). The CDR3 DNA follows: TGTGCCAGCAGCTCGTCTAGGGGGGACAATGAGCAGTTCTTC. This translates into CASSSSRGDNEQFF.

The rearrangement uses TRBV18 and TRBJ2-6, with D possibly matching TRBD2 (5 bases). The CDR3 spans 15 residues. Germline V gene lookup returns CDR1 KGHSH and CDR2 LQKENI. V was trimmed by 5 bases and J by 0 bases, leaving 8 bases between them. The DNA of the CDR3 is TGTGCCAGCTCAACGGGAAACTCTGGGGCCAACGTCCTGACTTTC. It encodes CASSTGNSGANVLTF.

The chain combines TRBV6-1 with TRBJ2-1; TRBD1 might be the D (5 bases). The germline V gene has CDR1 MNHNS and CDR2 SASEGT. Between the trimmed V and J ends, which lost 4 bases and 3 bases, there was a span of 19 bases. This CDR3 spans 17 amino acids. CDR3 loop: CASSVTHSTARYNEQFF. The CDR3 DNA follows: TGTGCCAGCAGTGTGACTCACTCGACAGCTCGCTACAATGAGCAGTTCTTC.

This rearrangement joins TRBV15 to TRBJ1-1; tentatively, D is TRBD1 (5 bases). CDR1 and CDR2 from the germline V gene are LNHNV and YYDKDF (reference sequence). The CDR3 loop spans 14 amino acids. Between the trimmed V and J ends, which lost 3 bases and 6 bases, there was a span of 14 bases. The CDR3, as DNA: TGTGCCACCAGCAGGTTGGGGGTTGGCCCTGAAGCTTTCTTT. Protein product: CATSRLGVGPEAFF.

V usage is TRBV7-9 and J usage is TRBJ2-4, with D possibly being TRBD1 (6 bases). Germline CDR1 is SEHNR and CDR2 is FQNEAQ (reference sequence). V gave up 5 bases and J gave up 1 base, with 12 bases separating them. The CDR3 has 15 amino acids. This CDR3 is CASSNPGVAKNIQYF. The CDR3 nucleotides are TGTGCCAGCAGCAACCCAGGGGTGGCCAAAAACATTCAGTACTTC.

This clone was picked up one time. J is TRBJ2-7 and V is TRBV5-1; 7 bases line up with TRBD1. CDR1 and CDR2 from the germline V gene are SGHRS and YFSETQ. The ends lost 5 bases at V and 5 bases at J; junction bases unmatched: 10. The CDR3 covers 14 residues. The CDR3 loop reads CASSPGDRTDEQYF. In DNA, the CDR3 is TGCGCCAGCAGTCCCGGGGACAGAACGGACGAGCAGTACTTC.

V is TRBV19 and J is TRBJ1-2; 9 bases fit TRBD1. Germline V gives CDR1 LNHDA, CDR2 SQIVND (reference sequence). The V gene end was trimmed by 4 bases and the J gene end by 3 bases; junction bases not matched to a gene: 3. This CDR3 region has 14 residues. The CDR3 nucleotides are TGTGCCAGTAGTAGGGGACAGGGCGACTATGGCTACACCTTC. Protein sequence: CASSRGQGDYGYTF.

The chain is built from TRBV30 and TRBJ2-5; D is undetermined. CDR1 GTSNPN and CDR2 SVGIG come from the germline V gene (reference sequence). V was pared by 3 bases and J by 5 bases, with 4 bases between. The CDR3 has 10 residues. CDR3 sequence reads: CAWSRETQYF. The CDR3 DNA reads TGTGCCTGGAGCCGGGAGACCCAGTACTTC.

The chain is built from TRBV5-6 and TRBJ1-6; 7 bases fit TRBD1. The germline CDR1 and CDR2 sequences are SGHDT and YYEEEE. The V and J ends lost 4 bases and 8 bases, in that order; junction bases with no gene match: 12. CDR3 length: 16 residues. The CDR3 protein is CASSIPRDSSYSPLHF. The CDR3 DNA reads TGTGCCAGCAGCATACCACGGGACAGTAGTTATTCACCCCTCCACTTT.

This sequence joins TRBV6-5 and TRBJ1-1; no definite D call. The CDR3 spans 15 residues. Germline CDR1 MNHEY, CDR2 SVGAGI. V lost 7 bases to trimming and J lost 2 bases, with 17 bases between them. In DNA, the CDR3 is TGTGCCAGCACCGCTCGGCCGGACGGTAACACTGAAGCTTTCTTT. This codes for CASTARPDGNTEAFF.

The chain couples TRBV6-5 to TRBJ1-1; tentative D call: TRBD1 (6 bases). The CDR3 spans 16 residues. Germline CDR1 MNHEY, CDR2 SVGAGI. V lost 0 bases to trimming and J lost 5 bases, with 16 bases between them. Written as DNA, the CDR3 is TGTGCCAGCAGTTACTCAGTAGGCAGGGGAAGAACTGAAGCTTTCTTT. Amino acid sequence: CASSYSVGRGRTEAFF.

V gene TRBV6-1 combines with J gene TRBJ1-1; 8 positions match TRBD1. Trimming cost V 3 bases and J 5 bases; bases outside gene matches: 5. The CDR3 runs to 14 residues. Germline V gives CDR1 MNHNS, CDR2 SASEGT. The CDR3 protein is CASSEVYRGTEAFF. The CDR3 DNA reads TGTGCCAGCAGTGAGGTTTACAGGGGGACTGAAGCTTTCTTT.

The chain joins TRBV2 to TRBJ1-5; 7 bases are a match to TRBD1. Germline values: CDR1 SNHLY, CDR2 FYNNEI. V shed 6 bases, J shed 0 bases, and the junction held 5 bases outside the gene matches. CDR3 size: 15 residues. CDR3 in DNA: TGTGCCAGCAGAGGAGGGACAGTTAGCAATCAGCCCCAGCATTTT. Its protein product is CASRGGTVSNQPQHF. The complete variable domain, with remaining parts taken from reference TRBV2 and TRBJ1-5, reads EPEVTQTPSHQVTQMGQEVILRCVPISNHLYFYWYRQILGQKVEFLVSFYNNEISEKSEIFDDQFSVERPDGSNFTLKIRSTKLEDSAMYFCASRGGTVSNQPQHFGDGTRLSIL.

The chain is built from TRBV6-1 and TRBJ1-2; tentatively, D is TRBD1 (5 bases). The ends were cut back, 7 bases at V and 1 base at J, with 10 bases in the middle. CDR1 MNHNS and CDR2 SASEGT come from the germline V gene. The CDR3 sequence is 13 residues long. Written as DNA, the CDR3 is TGTGCCAGCAACCAAGACAGTAACTATGGCTACACCTTC. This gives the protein CASNQDSNYGYTF.

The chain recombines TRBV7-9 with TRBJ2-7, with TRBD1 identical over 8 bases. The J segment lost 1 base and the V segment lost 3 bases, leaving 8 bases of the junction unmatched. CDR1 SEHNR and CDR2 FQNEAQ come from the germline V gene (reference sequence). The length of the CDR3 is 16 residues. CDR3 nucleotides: TGTGCCAGCAGCTTGACCTCAGGGGGCGCGTCCTACGAGCAGTACTTC. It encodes CASSLTSGGASYEQYF.

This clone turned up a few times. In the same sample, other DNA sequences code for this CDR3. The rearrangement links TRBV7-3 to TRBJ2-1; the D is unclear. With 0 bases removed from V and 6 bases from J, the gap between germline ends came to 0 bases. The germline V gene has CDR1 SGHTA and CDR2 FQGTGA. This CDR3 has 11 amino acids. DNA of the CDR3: TGTGCCAGCAGCTTAACCAATGAGCAGTTCTTC. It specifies CASSLTNEQFF.

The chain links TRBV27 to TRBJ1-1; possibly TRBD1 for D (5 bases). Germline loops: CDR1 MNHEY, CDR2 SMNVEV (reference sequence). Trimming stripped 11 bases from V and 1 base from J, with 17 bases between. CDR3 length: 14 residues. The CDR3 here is CAVLWGVQNTEAFF. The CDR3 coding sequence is TGTGCCGTCCTTTGGGGGGTACAGAACACTGAAGCTTTCTTT.

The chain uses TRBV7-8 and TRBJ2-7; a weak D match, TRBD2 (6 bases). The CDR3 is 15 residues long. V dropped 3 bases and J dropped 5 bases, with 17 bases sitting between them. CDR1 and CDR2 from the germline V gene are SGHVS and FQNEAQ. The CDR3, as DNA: TGTGCCAGCAGCTTCCTAGCGTCGCCCAGGGACGAGCAGTACTTC. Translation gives CASSFLASPRDEQYF.

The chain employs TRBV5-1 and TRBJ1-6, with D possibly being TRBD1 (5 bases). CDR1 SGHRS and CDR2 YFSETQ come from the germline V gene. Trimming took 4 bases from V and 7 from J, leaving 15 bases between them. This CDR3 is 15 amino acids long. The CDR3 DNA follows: TGCGCCAGCAGCCCAAGGACGGAGGGGAATTCACCCCTCCACTTT. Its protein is CASSPRTEGNSPLHF.